The present T cell receptor beta chain was sequenced within a study of blood T cells in healthy people across ages. A second PCR, run for roughly 7 to 12 cycles, used a sample-barcoded 5' primer plus a J-beta primer mix. Tags on each cDNA molecule came from a template-switch adaptor with 12 random nucleotides. Using its own MiXCR run on the 5' RACE reads, TCRdb lists one record per CDR3 protein. The table has 700,000 to 900,000 distinct CDR3 sequences, 50% to 65% seen once. V shed 2 bases, J shed 3 bases, and the junction held 4 bases outside the gene matches. The CDR3 consists of 15 residues. Germline values: CDR1 MNHEY, CDR2 SVGAGI.

This TCR was sampled from an elderly man in good health. Input material: blood. The gene calls are TRBV6-5 and TRBJ1-2, with 9 bases fitting TRBD1. The CDR3 sequence: CASSYRTGEDYGYTF. For the CDR3, the DNA is TGTGCCAGCAGTTACCGGACAGGGGAGGACTATGGCTACACCTTC.